This entry lists 28 T cell receptor beta chains sequenced from one sample in a study of PD-1 blockade in classical Hodgkin lymphoma (dated by TCRdb to about 2020). The time point tag for this specimen amounts to: cycle 2 day 1 (C2D1) of nivolumab. Every trial patient had relapsed after autologous stem cell transplantation, and cohorts A, B and C differed in prior brentuximab vedotin exposure. The receptor library was made with the immunoSEQ multiplex PCR assay. TCRdb mirrors the immuneACCESS table, restricted to in-frame sequences. Some clones are absent from its copies; in checked studies, under half trace to an unresolved V gene, and the reason for the others is unknown. In this sample the table shows about 36,000 clones, around 63% of which occur a single time. 14% of the sample lies in the top ten. Material: peripheral blood mononuclear cells (PBMCs), obtained before the second cycle of nivolumab. The receptors originated from a human donor with classical Hodgkin lymphoma.

The chain couples TRBV4-3 to TRBJ2-7; D gene unclear. The V gene's germline CDR1 is LGHNA and CDR2 YSLEER. With 8 bases removed from V and 6 bases from J, the gap between germline ends came to 5 bases. This CDR3 has 9 residues. The CDR3 bases are TGCGCCAGCGTAACCGAGCAGTACTTC. Residues: CASVTEQYF.

The chain joins TRBV28 to TRBJ1-2, with a possible D match to TRBD1 (5 bases). Between the trimmed V and J ends, which lost 3 bases and 5 bases, there was a span of 10 bases. The CDR3 totals 13 residues. CDR1 is MDHEN and CDR2 is SYDVKM in the germline V gene. CDR3 sequence: CASSFRGVYGYTF. In nucleotides, the CDR3 is TGTGCCAGCAGTTTTCGGGGGGTGTATGGCTACACCTTC.

This chain uses TRBV6-6 with TRBJ1-5; D is ambiguous. There are 14 residues in the CDR3. Germline CDR1 MNHNY, CDR2 SVGAGI (reference sequence). Trimming took 0 bases from V and 4 from J, leaving 7 bases between them. For the CDR3, the DNA is TGTGCCAGCAGTTACTCGGGGTGGAATCAGCCCCAGCATTTT. Protein: CASSYSGWNQPQHF.

The V and J genes are TRBV18 and TRBJ1-4; unclear D gene. The V end was cut by 1 base, the J end by 3 bases, with 6 bases between. Germline V lookup: CDR1 KGHSH, CDR2 LQKENI. The CDR3 has 14 amino acids. The CDR3: CASSPRTSNEKLFF. For the CDR3, the DNA is TGTGCCAGCTCACCACGGACGTCTAATGAAAAACTGTTTTTT.

V and J are TRBV5-4 and TRBJ1-2; 10 nucleotides agree with TRBD1. Germline CDR1 SGHNT, CDR2 YYREEE (reference sequence). The CDR3 sequence is 14 residues long. V trimming: 0 bases; J trimming: 8 bases; junction bases outside the gene matches: 4. CDR3 bases: TGTGCCAGCAGCTTGGGACAGGGGGCCCGGGGCTACACCTTC. Translating it yields CASSLGQGARGYTF.

The chain joins TRBV5-4 to TRBJ2-1; unclear D gene. Germline V gives CDR1 SGHNT, CDR2 YYREEE (reference sequence). CDR3 length: 12 residues. V was cut by 10 bases and J by 15 bases, with 23 bases left in between. Here the CDR3 reads CAVQMTGIQWFF. CDR3 coding DNA: TGTGCCGTACAAATGACTGGAATACAATGGTTCTTC. The full variable domain, with the rest looked up from reference TRBV5-4 and TRBJ2-1, is ETGVTQSPTHLIKTRGQQVTLRCSSQSGHNTVSWYQQALGQGPQFIFQYYREEENGRGNFPPRFSGLQFPNYSSELNVNALELDDSALYLCAVQMTGIQWFFGPGTRLTVL.

The chain has TRBV6-5 and TRBJ1-2, with D perhaps TRBD1 (6 bases). Germline V CDR1 and CDR2: MNHEY, SVGAGI. Deletions cut 2 bases from V and 5 bases from J, with 12 bases between. The CDR3 contains 14 residues. The CDR3 sequence: CASSYRGAGYGYTF. CDR3 bases: TGTGCCAGCAGTTACCGGGGGGCGGGTTATGGCTACACCTTC.

This sequence joins TRBV13 and TRBJ2-2; unclear D gene. Between the trimmed V and J ends, which lost 5 bases and 3 bases, there was a span of 7 bases. Germline values: CDR1 PRHDT, CDR2 FYEKMQ (reference sequence). There are 13 residues in the CDR3. CDR3 in amino acids: CASSPTHTGELFF. The DNA of the CDR3 is TGTGCCAGCAGCCCGACCCACACCGGGGAGCTGTTTTTT.

The chain links TRBV30 to TRBJ2-7, with no clear D. The CDR3 spans 14 residues. Germline CDR1 and CDR2: GTSNPN and SVGIG (reference sequence). Between the trimmed V and J ends, which lost 3 bases and 4 bases, there was a span of 16 bases. This CDR3 is CAWRSPQVFYEQYF. DNA of the CDR3: TGTGCCTGGAGATCGCCTCAGGTTTTTTACGAGCAGTACTTC.

V is TRBV6-6 and J is TRBJ1-4; 7 bases line up with TRBD1. V lost 7 bases, J lost 3 bases, and 5 bases stayed unmatched. Germline CDR1 reads MNHNY; CDR2 reads SVGAGI (reference sequence). The CDR3 extends over 14 amino acids. The CDR3 coding sequence is TGTGCCAGCACCACGGGACAGCCTAATGAAAAACTGTTTTTT. This codes for CASTTGQPNEKLFF.

The chain uses TRBV7-8 and TRBJ2-1, with TRBD2 identical over 8 bases. CDR1 and CDR2 from the germline V gene are SGHVS and FQNEAQ. There are 16 residues in the CDR3. After removal of 4 bases from V and 4 bases from J, the junction contained 9 bases not matched to a gene. The CDR3 coding sequence is TGTGCCAGCAGCTCGAATAGCGGGGCGGGATACAATGAGCAGTTCTTC. Translating gives CASSSNSGAGYNEQFF.

The chain is built from TRBV7-2 and TRBJ1-1, with D maybe TRBD1 (5 bases). CDR1 is SGHTA, CDR2 FQGNSA, per germline. Trimming removed 4 bases from V and 4 bases from J, with 10 bases in between. This CDR3 is 13 amino acids long. CDR3: CASSSPQGTEAFF. The CDR3 DNA reads as TGTGCCAGCAGCTCCCCTCAGGGCACTGAAGCTTTCTTT.

This clone was seen once. This chain uses TRBV6-1 with TRBJ1-5; TRBD1 might be the D (5 bases). The CDR3 is 14 residues long. Germline V CDR1 and CDR2: MNHNS, SASEGT. The germline V and J ends were trimmed by 3 bases and 6 bases, with 12 bases remaining between them. The CDR3 loop reads CASSEGGVGQPQHF. Written as DNA, the CDR3 is TGTGCCAGCAGTGAGGGGGGGGTTGGTCAGCCCCAGCATTTT.

This rearrangement joins TRBV25-1 to TRBJ2-1; possible D gene TRBD2, 5 bases. Germline V CDR1 and CDR2: MGHDK, SYGVNS. The CDR3 loop spans 15 amino acids. V gave up 6 bases and J gave up 2 bases, with 14 bases separating them. CDR3 coding DNA: TGTGCCAGCAGAAGAGTTAGCGACGCCTACAATGAGCAGTTCTTC. This sequence encodes CASRRVSDAYNEQFF. The variable domain in full, completed from reference TRBV25-1 and TRBJ2-1, reads EADIYQTPRYLVIGTGKKITLECSQTMGHDKMYWYQQDPGMELHLIHYSYGVNSTEKGDLSSESTVSRIRTEHFPLTLESARPSHTSQYLCASRRVSDAYNEQFFGPGTRLTVL.

The chain is built from TRBV10-3 and TRBJ1-6, with 11 nucleotides matching TRBD1. The CDR3 is 14 amino acids. Germline V lookup: CDR1 ENHRY, CDR2 SYGVKD. J lost 6 bases, V lost 10 bases, and 5 bases had no gene match. CDR3 sequence: CATSGTGGNSPLHF. CDR3 bases: TGTGCCACCTCCGGGACAGGGGGTAATTCACCCCTCCACTTT.

V and J are TRBV5-5 and TRBJ2-1; TRBD1 matches 10 bases. Trimming took 2 bases from V and 6 from J; bases not matched to a gene: 2. The germline gives CDR1 SGHKS, CDR2 YYEKEE (reference sequence). The CDR3 contains 14 residues. CDR3 amino acids: CASSFWTGGNEQFF. The CDR3 nucleotides read TGTGCCAGCAGCTTCTGGACAGGGGGCAATGAGCAGTTCTTC. Full variable domain (rest looked up from reference TRBV5-5 and TRBJ2-1): DAGVTQSPTHLIKTRGQQVTLRCSPISGHKSVSWYQQVLGQGPQFIFQYYEKEERGRGNFPDRFSARQFPNYSSELNVNALLLGDSALYLCASSFWTGGNEQFFGPGTRLTVL.

Here the CDR3 reads CASSDLPGANYGYTF. CDR3 nucleotides: TGTGCCAGCAGTGATCTGCCGGGAGCTAACTATGGCTACACCTTC. The V and J genes are TRBV6-4 and TRBJ1-2; D ambiguous. V gave up 3 bases and J gave up 0 bases, with 11 bases separating them. The CDR3 loop spans 15 amino acids. Per germline, CDR1 MRHNA and CDR2 SNTAGT.

The J gene is TRBJ1-2, the V gene TRBV27, with 7 bases matching TRBD1. The CDR3 spans 13 residues. Germline V CDR1 and CDR2: MNHEY, SMNVEV (reference sequence). The V segment lost 5 bases and the J segment 8 bases; nucleotides outside the gene matches: 8. The CDR3 here is CASSQRQGGGYTF. In nucleotides, the CDR3 is TGTGCCAGCAGTCAGCGACAGGGTGGCGGCTACACCTTC.

The rearrangement joins TRBV9 to TRBJ1-3; a possible D gene is TRBD1 (6 bases). The CDR3 is 16 residues long. V was shortened by 3 bases and J by 4 bases, with 17 bases between the two germline ends. Germline-derived CDR1 and CDR2 are SGDLS and YYNGEE. The DNA for the CDR3 is TGTGCCAGCAGCGACCAACCAGGGGTGCGAGGAAACACCATATATTTT. It is translated as CASSDQPGVRGNTIYF.

This sequence joins TRBV27 and TRBJ2-1; no clear D gene. CDR3 length equals 11 residues. Trimming took 9 bases from V and 5 from J, leaving 8 bases between them. The germline V gene encodes CDR1 MNHEY and CDR2 SMNVEV (reference sequence). CDR3: CASRRNNEQFF. As DNA, the CDR3 is TGTGCCAGTAGGCGGAACAATGAGCAGTTCTTC.

The J gene is TRBJ2-4, the V gene TRBV5-4; 10 positions match TRBD1. V dropped 0 bases and J dropped 4; count of bases not matched to a gene: 1. The length of the CDR3 is 15 residues. Germline CDR1 is SGHNT and CDR2 is YYREEE (reference sequence). This CDR3 is CASSLVGQGKNIQYF. CDR3 in DNA: TGTGCCAGCAGCTTGGTGGGACAGGGGAAAAACATTCAGTACTTC.

As regards this clone: Other DNA sequences in the same sample also yield this CDR3. This chain connects TRBV5-1 to TRBJ2-1; no clear D. V gave up 0 bases and J gave up 4 bases, with 11 bases separating them. In germline, CDR1 is SGHRS, CDR2 YFSETQ. This CDR3 spans 15 amino acids. CDR3 sequence reads: CASSLVGESYNEQFF. As DNA, the CDR3 is TGCGCCAGCAGCTTGGTGGGTGAATCTTACAATGAGCAGTTCTTC.

The genes are TRBV7-9 and TRBJ2-1; TRBD2 agrees at 12 bases. J was trimmed by 4 bases and V by 3 bases; bases with no gene match: 1. Germline CDR1 and CDR2: SEHNR and FQNEAQ (reference sequence). The CDR3 length is 15 residues. The CDR3 DNA reads as TGTGCCAGCAGCTTTGGACTAGCGGGATACAATGAGCAGTTCTTC. It specifies CASSFGLAGYNEQFF. The variable domain in full, with the rest retrieved from reference TRBV7-9 and TRBJ2-1, is DTGVSQNPRHKITKRGQNVTFRCDPISEHNRLYWYRQTLGQGPEFLTYFQNEAQLEKSRLLSDRFSAERPKGSFSTLEIQRTEQGDSAMYLCASSFGLAGYNEQFFGPGTRLTVL.

This clone was counted between two and nine times. The chain recombines TRBV18 with TRBJ1-1, with D unclear. Germline V lookup: CDR1 KGHSH, CDR2 LQKENI. The CDR3 is 14 residues long. V dropped 5 bases and J dropped 2 bases, with 12 bases sitting between them. The CDR3, as DNA: TGTGCCAGCTCATATCAGGTGATAAACACTGAAGCTTTCTTT. It is translated as CASSYQVINTEAFF.

The J gene is TRBJ1-1, the V gene TRBV5-6, with D possibly matching TRBD1 (5 bases). V lost 0 bases, J lost 1 base, and 10 bases lay in between. Germline-derived CDR1 and CDR2 are SGHDT and YYEEEE. The CDR3 spans 15 residues. The CDR3 DNA is TGTGCCAGCAGCTTGGTTGGGGCGCCGAACACTGAAGCTTTCTTT. Translating it yields CASSLVGAPNTEAFF.

The rearrangement links TRBV10-3 to TRBJ2-2; D not certain. The length of the CDR3 is 16 residues. Germline values: CDR1 ENHRY, CDR2 SYGVKD. Trimming stripped 5 bases from V and 4 bases from J, with 17 bases between. This CDR3 reads CAISPVGGRLTGELFF. DNA for the CDR3: TGTGCCATCAGTCCTGTCGGCGGCAGACTCACCGGGGAGCTGTTTTTT.

The chain carries TRBV28 and TRBJ2-5; 9 bases align to TRBD2. The CDR3 sequence is 19 residues long. Germline V CDR1 and CDR2: MDHEN, SYDVKM. With V trimmed by 6 bases and J by 1 base, 18 bases remained unmatched. The chain's CDR3 is CASSSPRISGRLLQETQYF. The DNA of the CDR3 is TGTGCCAGCAGCTCCCCACGGATCAGCGGGAGGCTCCTCCAAGAGACCCAGTACTTC.

V usage is TRBV9 and J usage is TRBJ1-3; perhaps TRBD1 as D (6 bases). This CDR3 has 14 residues. Trimming pared 4 bases from V and 8 bases from J, leaving 16 bases between. From germline, CDR1 is SGDLS and CDR2 YYNGEE. The CDR3 coding sequence is TGTGCCAGCAGCTCCCGACAGGAGGGAGACACCATATATTTT. It specifies CASSSRQEGDTIYF.